A selection of T cell receptor beta chains follows, all from one sample in a study of PD-1 blockade in classical Hodgkin lymphoma. The data were produced by immunoSEQ multiplex PCR, yet TCRdb's version contains in-frame clones alone and is incomplete. The table shows 55,000 to 75,000 clones, with roughly 91% occurring only once. Sequenced material: peripheral blood mononuclear cells (PBMCs), taken at baseline. The receptors come from a human donor with classical Hodgkin lymphoma. CDR3s include the opening cysteine and the closing phenylalanine or tryptophan. A D gene is named only where the DNA matches it firmly. Expanded clones get a size class; other rows say once, few or many, or leave the size out.

CASSLALTSGMDTGELFF	TGCGCCAGCAGCTTGGCCCTGACTAGCGGGATGGACACCGGGGAGCTGTTTTTT	TRBV5-1	TRBJ2-2	few	TRBD2
CAWTTPANSYEQYF	TGTGCCTGGACCACCCCAGCCAACTCCTACGAGCAGTACTTC	TRBV30	TRBJ2-7	.	.
CASSLALGEIGRPSYEQYF	TGTGCCAGCAGCTTAGCGCTCGGGGAGATCGGGAGGCCCTCCTACGAGCAGTACTTC	TRBV7-2	TRBJ2-7	.	TRBD2
CASSVGTGLTYEQYF	TGTGCCAGCAGCGTAGGGACAGGACTTACGTACGAGCAGTACTTC	TRBV9	TRBJ2-7	.	TRBD1
CASSMFAEGDTEAFF	TGTGCCAGTAGTATGTTTGCAGAGGGCGACACTGAAGCTTTCTTT	TRBV19	TRBJ1-1	once	.
CASSYADSPSGEQYF	TGTGCCAGCAGTTACGCGGACAGCCCTTCAGGCGAGCAGTACTTC	TRBV6-6	TRBJ2-7	.	.
CASRPQSGGSSPLHF	TGTGCCAGCAGACCACAAAGCGGAGGGAGTTCACCCCTCCACTTT	TRBV2	TRBJ1-6	.	.
CASSTLAGVPSPEQFF	TGTGCCAGCTCAACCCTAGCGGGAGTGCCCTCCCCTGAGCAGTTCTTC	TRBV18	TRBJ2-1	.	TRBD2
CASSLTTVSGAGELFF	TGTGCCAGCAGTTTAACGACCGTTTCGGGTGCCGGGGAGCTGTTTTTT	TRBV27	TRBJ2-2	.	.
CASSPGTANTEAFF	TGTGCCAGCAGCCCGGGGACAGCCAACACTGAAGCTTTCTTT	TRBV7-6	TRBJ1-1	.	TRBD1
CASSPSSGLTYEQYF	TGTGCCAGCTCACCATCATCGGGACTAACCTACGAGCAGTACTTC	TRBV18	TRBJ2-7	.	TRBD2
CASSLWDTQYF	TGTGCCAGCAGTTTATGGGATACGCAGTATTTT	TRBV27	TRBJ2-3	.	.
CASSIIPGQGASKAPYTF	TGTGCCAGTAGTATAATTCCGGGACAGGGGGCGAGTAAGGCCCCCTACACCTTC	TRBV19	TRBJ1-2	.	TRBD1
CASSFWVGTAGTSGVNYEQYF	TGTGCCAGCAGTTTCTGGGTCGGGACCGCCGGGACTAGCGGGGTGAACTACGAGCAGTACTTC	TRBV28	TRBJ2-7	.	TRBD2
CASSLTGAGSPLHF	TGTGCCAGCAGCTTAACTGGGGCAGGTTCACCCCTCCACTTT	TRBV7-9	TRBJ1-6	.	.
CASSSQGQSSEQYF	TGTGCCAGCAGCTCTCAGGGACAGTCCTCCGAGCAGTACTTC	TRBV4-2	TRBJ2-7	.	TRBD1
CASSGEGSQETQYF	TGCGCCAGCAGCGGCGAAGGCAGCCAAGAGACCCAGTACTTC	TRBV5-1	TRBJ2-5	.	.
CASSQALRVAGTRDTQYF	TGTGCCAGCAGCCAAGCATTGAGGGTAGCGGGAACGAGAGATACGCAGTATTTT	TRBV4-2	TRBJ2-3	.	TRBD2
CASRRVGEGQYF	TGTGCCAGCAGGAGGGTAGGGGAGGGGCAGTATTTT	TRBV2	TRBJ2-3	.	TRBD2
CASSTGTYWDGYTF	TGTGCCAGCAGCACCGGGACCTACTGGGATGGCTACACCTTC	TRBV5-6	TRBJ1-2	.	.
CASSRTTGVWGAFF	TGTGCCAGCAGTCGGACTACAGGGGTTTGGGGAGCTTTCTTT	TRBV6-5	TRBJ1-1	.	TRBD1
CARHLPGSGYTF	TGTGCCAGACACCTACCCGGGTCGGGCTACACCTTC	TRBV7-2	TRBJ1-2	.	.
CASSVAASNTGELFF	TGTGCCAGCAGCGTGGCAGCGTCGAACACCGGGGAGCTGTTTTTT	TRBV9	TRBJ2-2	.	.
CASSLLPTGISSGNTIYF	TGTGCCAGCAGCTTACTCCCGACAGGCATCAGCTCTGGAAACACCATATATTTT	TRBV7-3	TRBJ1-3	.	.
CASSPNFGAYEQYF	TGTGCCAGCTCACCCAATTTCGGGGCCTACGAGCAGTACTTC	TRBV18	TRBJ2-7	.	.
CASSLSGQRELYEQYF	TGTGCCAGCAGTTTATCTGGCCAGCGGGAGCTTTACGAGCAGTACTTC	TRBV27	TRBJ2-7	once	TRBD2
CASSDRWGEQYF	TGTGCCAGCAGTGACCGCTGGGGCGAGCAGTACTTC	TRBV25-1	TRBJ2-7	.	.
CASSWGSGANVLTF	TGTGCCAGCAGCTGGGGCTCTGGGGCCAACGTCCTGACTTTC	TRBV5-4	TRBJ2-6	.	.
CASSQVFSGANQPQHF	TGCGCCAGCAGCCAAGTTTTTTCAGGGGCTAATCAGCCCCAGCATTTT	TRBV4-1	TRBJ1-5	.	.
CASEPTGGEANEQFF	TGTGCCTCTGAACCTACAGGGGGCGAGGCCAATGAGCAGTTCTTC	TRBV30	TRBJ2-1	.	TRBD1
CASRRDRSHEQYF	TGTGCCAGCAGGCGGGACCGTTCCCACGAGCAGTACTTC	TRBV27	TRBJ2-7	.	.
CASSLAPTRSGNTIYF	TGTGCCAGCAGCTTGGCCCCGACAAGGTCTGGAAACACCATATATTTT	TRBV7-6	TRBJ1-3	.	.
CASSEASHEVQEQYF	TGTGCCAGCAGTGAAGCCTCGCACGAGGTGCAGGAGCAGTACTTC	TRBV6-1	TRBJ2-7	.	.